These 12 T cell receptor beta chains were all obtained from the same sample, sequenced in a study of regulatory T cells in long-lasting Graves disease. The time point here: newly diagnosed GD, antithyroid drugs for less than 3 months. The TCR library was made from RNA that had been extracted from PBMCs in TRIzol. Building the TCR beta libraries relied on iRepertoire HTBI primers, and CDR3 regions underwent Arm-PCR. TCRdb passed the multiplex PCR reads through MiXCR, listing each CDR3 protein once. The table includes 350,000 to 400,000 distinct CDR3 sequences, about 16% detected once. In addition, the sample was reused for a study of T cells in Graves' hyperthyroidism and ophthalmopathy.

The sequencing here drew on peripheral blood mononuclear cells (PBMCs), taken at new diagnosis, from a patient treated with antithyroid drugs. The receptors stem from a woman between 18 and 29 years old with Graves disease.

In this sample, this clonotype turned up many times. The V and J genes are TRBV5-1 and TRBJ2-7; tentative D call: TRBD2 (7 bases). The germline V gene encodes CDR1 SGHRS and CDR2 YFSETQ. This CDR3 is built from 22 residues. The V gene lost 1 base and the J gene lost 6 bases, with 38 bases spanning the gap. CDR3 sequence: CASSLWGQAMAGDTPYGSEQYF. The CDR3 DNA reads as TGCGCCAGCAGCTTGTGGGGACAAGCTATGGCGGGAGATACCCCATACGGGAGCGAGCAGTACTTC. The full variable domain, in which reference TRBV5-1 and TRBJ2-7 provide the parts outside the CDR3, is KAGVTQTPRYLIKTRGQQVTLSCSPISGHRSVSWYQQTPGQGLQFLFEYFSETQRNKGNFPGRFSGRQFSNSRSEMNVSTLELGDSALYLCASSLWGQAMAGDTPYGSEQYFGPGTRLTVT.

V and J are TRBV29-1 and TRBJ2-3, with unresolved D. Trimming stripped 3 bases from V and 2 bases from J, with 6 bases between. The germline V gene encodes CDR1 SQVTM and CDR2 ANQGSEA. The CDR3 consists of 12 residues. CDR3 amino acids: CSVDLNTDTQYF. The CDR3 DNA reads TGCAGCGTTGATTTAAACACAGATACGCAGTATTTT.

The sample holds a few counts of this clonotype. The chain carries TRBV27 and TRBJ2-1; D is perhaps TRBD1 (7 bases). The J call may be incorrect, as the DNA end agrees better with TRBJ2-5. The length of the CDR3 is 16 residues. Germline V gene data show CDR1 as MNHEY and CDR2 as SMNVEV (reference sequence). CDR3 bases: TGTGCCAGCAGTTTAGGTGATTGGAGGGGGCGAGAGACCCAGTACTTC. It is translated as CASSLGDWRGRETQYF.

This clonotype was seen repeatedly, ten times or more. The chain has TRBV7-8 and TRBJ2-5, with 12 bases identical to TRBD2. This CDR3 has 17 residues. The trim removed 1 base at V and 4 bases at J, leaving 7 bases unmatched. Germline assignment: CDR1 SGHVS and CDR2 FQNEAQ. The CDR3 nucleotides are TGTGCCAGCAGCTTAGTTGCGCTAGCGGGGGGGCGAGAGACCCAGTACTTC. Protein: CASSLVALAGGRETQYF.

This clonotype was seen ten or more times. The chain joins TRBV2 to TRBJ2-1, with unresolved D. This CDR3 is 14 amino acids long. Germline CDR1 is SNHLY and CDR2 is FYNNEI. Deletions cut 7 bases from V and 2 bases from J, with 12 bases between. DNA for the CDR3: TGTGCCAGCACCTACCACCCAGCCTACAATGAGCAGTTCTTC. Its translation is CASTYHPAYNEQFF.

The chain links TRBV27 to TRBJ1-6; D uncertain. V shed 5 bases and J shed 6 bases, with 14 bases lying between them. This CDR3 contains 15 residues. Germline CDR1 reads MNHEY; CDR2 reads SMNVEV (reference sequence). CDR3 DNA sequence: TGTGCCAGCAGTCTCCTCGGTGGGAGTAATTCACCCCTCCACTTT. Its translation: CASSLLGGSNSPLHF.

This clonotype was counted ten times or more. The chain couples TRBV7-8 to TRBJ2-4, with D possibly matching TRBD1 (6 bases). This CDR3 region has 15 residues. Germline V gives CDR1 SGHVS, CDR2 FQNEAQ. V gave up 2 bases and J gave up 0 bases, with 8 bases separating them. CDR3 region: CASSLYRVAKNIQYF. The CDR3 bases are TGTGCCAGCAGCTTATACAGGGTAGCCAAAAACATTCAGTACTTC.

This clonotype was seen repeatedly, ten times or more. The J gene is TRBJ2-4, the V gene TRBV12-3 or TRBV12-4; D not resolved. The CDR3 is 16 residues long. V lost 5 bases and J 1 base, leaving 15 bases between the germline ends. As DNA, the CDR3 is TGTGCCAGCAGTCCTGGCCCGAACTGGGCCAAAAACATTCAGTACTTC. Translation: CASSPGPNWAKNIQYF.

The CDR3 spells CASSSGQENYGYTF. The CDR3 region has the DNA TGTGCCAGCAGTTCGGGACAGGAGAACTATGGCTACACCTTC. The V gene is TRBV28, the J gene TRBJ1-2; 8 bases align to TRBD1. The V gene end was trimmed by 4 bases and the J gene end by 2 bases; junction bases not matched to a gene: 3. The V gene's germline CDR1 is MDHEN and CDR2 SYDVKM. The CDR3 has 14 residues.

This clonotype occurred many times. CDR3 loop: CASRLRVLNNEQFF. DNA for the CDR3: TGTGCCAGCAGACTCAGGGTTCTAAACAATGAGCAGTTCTTC. The chain is built from TRBV28 and TRBJ2-1, with D possibly matching TRBD1 (5 bases). Trimming took off 6 bases at V and 5 bases at J, with 14 bases between the two ends. CDR1 and CDR2 (germline): MDHEN, SYDVKM. This CDR3 is built from 14 residues.

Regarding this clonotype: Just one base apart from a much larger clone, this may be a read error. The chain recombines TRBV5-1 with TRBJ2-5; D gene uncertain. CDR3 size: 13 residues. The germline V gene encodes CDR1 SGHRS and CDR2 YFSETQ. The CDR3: CASSKDVVETQHF. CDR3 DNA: TGCGCCAGCAGTAAAGATGTAGTGGAGACCCAGCACTTC.

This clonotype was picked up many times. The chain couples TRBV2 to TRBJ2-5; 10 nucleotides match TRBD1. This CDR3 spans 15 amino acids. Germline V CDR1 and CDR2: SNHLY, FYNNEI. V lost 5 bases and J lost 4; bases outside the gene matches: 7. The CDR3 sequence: CASSLSGTGAETQYF. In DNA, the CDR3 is TGTGCCAGCAGTTTGTCCGGGACAGGGGCAGAGACCCAGTACTTC.